Presented here are 9 T cell receptor beta chains from one specimen sequenced in a study of T cells in Graves' hyperthyroidism and ophthalmopathy. Template material for amplifying TCR beta CDR3 regions consisted of RNA transcripts. With the HTBI primer set, the TCR CDR3 went through a first round of RT-PCR. TCRdb fed the multiplex PCR reads into MiXCR, producing one record per CDR3 protein. The sample has approximately 400,000 distinct CDR3 sequences, roughly 19% seen once; the top ten hold around 3.4%. The sequencing sample was made of blood. These TCRs come from a young woman with Graves' hyperthyroidism.

Ten or more counts support this clonotype. At one end, the junction sequence differs from germline, possibly due to a read error. The chain joins TRBV6-1 to TRBJ2-7; 7 bases line up with TRBD1. CDR3 length: 12 amino acids. Germline loops: CDR1 MNHNS, CDR2 SASEGT. CDR3 nucleotide sequence: TGTGCCAGCAGTGACCCACAGGGGAATACGGACTTC. Translated: CASSDPQGNTDF.

This clonotype was counted ten times or more. The rearrangement joins TRBV6-1 to TRBJ1-5; TRBD1 matches 7 bases. Per the germline V gene, CDR1 is MNHNS and CDR2 is SASEGT. Trimming at V came to 7 bases and at J to 1 base, leaving 1 base not matched to a gene. This CDR3 contains 13 residues. The CDR3 nucleotides read TGTGCCAGCATCAGGGGGAGCAATCAGCCCCAGCATTTT. It translates to CASIRGSNQPQHF.

This clonotype was detected many times. This chain uses TRBV6-1 with TRBJ1-3, with TRBD1 identical over 9 bases. The CDR3 loop spans 15 amino acids. The germline V gene has CDR1 MNHNS and CDR2 SASEGT. The V gene end was trimmed by 6 bases and the J gene end by 2 bases; junction bases not matched to a gene: 5. CDR3 protein: CASRGDRATGNTIYF. DNA of the CDR3: TGTGCCAGCAGGGGGGACAGGGCCACTGGAAACACCATATATTTT.

This clonotype has a count of ten or more. The chain is built from TRBV20-1 and TRBJ2-7; D perhaps matches TRBD1 (5 bases). The V gene lost 3 bases and the J gene lost 5 bases, with 14 bases spanning the gap. The CDR3 has 13 amino acids. Germline-derived CDR1 and CDR2 are DFQATT and SNEGSKA (reference sequence). The CDR3 here is CSARRQGWDEQYF. The DNA of the CDR3 is TGCAGTGCTAGGCGTCAGGGCTGGGACGAGCAGTACTTC.

This clonotype was picked up many times. The gene calls are TRBV24-1 and TRBJ1-2, with D uncertain. The CDR3 contains 13 residues. The germline CDR1 and CDR2 sequences are KGHDR and SFDVKD. V was cut by 3 bases and J by 2 bases, with 6 bases left in between. The CDR3 nucleotides read TGTGCCACCAGTGATCCGATAAACTATGGCTACACCTTC. Protein sequence: CATSDPINYGYTF.

The rearrangement links TRBV19 to TRBJ1-1, with TRBD1 matching over 7 bases. V shed 4 bases and J 6 bases; nucleotides not matched to a gene: 8. This CDR3 comprises 14 residues. Germline V CDR1 and CDR2: LNHDA, SQIVND (reference sequence). The CDR3 reads CASSNSRQGAEAFF. Here the CDR3 DNA reads TGTGCCAGTAGTAACTCAAGACAGGGAGCTGAAGCTTTCTTT.

This clonotype was counted many times. CDR3 region: CSGGDSYSYEQYF. CDR3 in DNA: TGCAGCGGAGGGGACAGTTACTCCTACGAGCAGTACTTC. This rearrangement joins TRBV29-1 to TRBJ2-7; TRBD1 matches 7 bases. The CDR3 spans 13 residues. Germline CDR1 SQVTM, CDR2 ANQGSEA. V shed 7 bases, J shed 0 bases, and the junction held 6 bases outside the gene matches.

The rearrangement uses TRBV10-3 and TRBJ1-3; 7 bases agree with TRBD1. Germline V gives CDR1 ENHRY, CDR2 SYGVKD. The CDR3 covers 15 residues. V gave up 5 bases and J gave up 3 bases; unmatched junction bases: 7. The chain's CDR3 is CAISSQGGRGNTIYF. For the CDR3, the DNA is TGTGCCATCAGTTCCCAAGGGGGCCGTGGAAACACCATATATTTT.

At least ten counts were recorded for this clonotype. The V and J genes are TRBV28 and TRBJ1-5; D is unclear. The V end lost 6 bases, the J end lost 7 bases, and 16 bases lay between the germline ends. The V gene's germline CDR1 is MDHEN and CDR2 SYDVKM. The CDR3 extends over 14 amino acids. The DNA for the CDR3 is TGTGCCAGCAGCATCCTGGGGTCCGAGCAGCCCCAGCATTTT. It translates to CASSILGSEQPQHF.